This T cell receptor (beta chain) was sequenced for a study of monozygotic twins with inflammatory bowel disease. Notes on the study in general: Separate T cell subtypes could not be resolved from one another. Lower TCRbeta diversity (inverse Simpson) was seen in IBD patients than in healthy co-twins.

TCRdb reprocessed the 5' RACE reads and keeps a single row for each CDR3 protein, giving no DNA. Recorded for this sample: about 450,000 distinct CDR3 sequences. The CDR3 spans 15 residues. The germline V gene encodes CDR1 SGHRS and CDR2 YFSETQ. Note on this clonotype: Its specificity is unknown.

Blood was drawn at about 2.6 ml per donor. Unfractionated whole blood yielded total RNA, and T cells were not sorted. This chain links TRBV5-1 with TRBJ2-1; the D gene TCRdb calls, TRBD1, cannot be checked with no DNA. The sequenced sample was blood. The receptor was isolated from a human donor with ulcerative colitis or Crohn's disease, or a healthy co-twin of an affected twin (not recorded which). The CDR3 here is CASSLVGGGYNEQFF.